This TCR beta chain was captured by sequencing in a study of T cell responses to AZD1222 COVID-19 vaccine. This clone was counted once. The antigen is not known. Sequencing was performed with immunoSEQ multiplex PCR; in TCRdb, only in-frame clones are kept and a portion is missing. The table shows some 120,000 clones, with about 88% occurring only once. V was pared by 2 bases and J by 5 bases, with 13 bases between. The CDR3 length is 15 residues. Overall study results and limits: Donors in the cohort were predominantly white British and more often female, and clonal diversity was possibly underestimated. CD4 TCRs covered the whole spike, strongest at regions 160-218 and 743-854. Spike-specific TCR breadth and depth went up after people got two AZD1222 doses. Nearly half of spike-specific TCRs reportedly target variant regions that are unmutated in the B.1.351 and B.1.1.7 variants.

The input for sequencing was peripheral blood, taken on day 0 of AZD1222 vaccination. The chain employs TRBV23-1 and TRBJ1-5; no clear D gene. TRBV23-1 is reported as an ORF; its role is uncertain. This TCR came from an adult in good health. CDR3 in amino acids: CASSQKTPEDQPQHF. The CDR3 DNA is TGCGCCAGCAGTCAAAAGACCCCCGAGGATCAGCCCCAGCATTTT.